The 7 T cell receptor beta chains reported below all come from one sample, sequenced in a study of blood T cell repertoires in COVID-19. Using immunoSEQ multiplex PCR, the repertoire was profiled, and TCRdb retains in-frame clones only, with some absent. In the table there are fewer than 110,000 clones, approximately 81% of which are singletons. Sequencing input: peripheral blood. These receptors were obtained from a woman in her seventies with active or convalescent COVID-19.

The rearrangement links TRBV19 to TRBJ2-7, with TRBD2 as a possible D gene (6 bases). Trimming pared 4 bases from V and 4 bases from J, leaving 17 bases between. This CDR3 is built from 15 residues. Germline assignment: CDR1 LNHDA and CDR2 SQIVND (reference sequence). CDR3 in DNA: TGTGCCAGTAGTAGGGAACTAGCACCGATGTACGAGCAGTACTTC. It is translated as CASSRELAPMYEQYF.

The J gene is TRBJ2-5, the V gene TRBV6-1, with D possibly TRBD1 on 6 matching bases. The CDR3 contains 16 residues. V shed 1 base and J shed 5 bases, with 17 bases lying between them. Germline values: CDR1 MNHNS, CDR2 SASEGT. The CDR3 DNA reads as TGTGCCAGCAGTGAAGTGGGGGCTACCCCCTTGGAGACCCAGTACTTC. Translation gives CASSEVGATPLETQYF.

This clone showed up just once. The chain is built from TRBV7-2 and TRBJ1-2; TRBD1 agrees at 11 bases. The germline CDR1 and CDR2 sequences are SGHTA and FQGNSA. The CDR3 sequence is 14 residues long. Losses at the gene ends were 5 bases for V and 7 bases for J; bases not matched to a gene: 6. CDR3 in DNA: TGTGCCAGCAGCCCAGGACAGGGGGCGCGTGGCTACACCTTC. Encoded protein: CASSPGQGARGYTF.

The chain combines TRBV11-3 with TRBJ2-5; possible D gene TRBD2, 5 bases. With 5 bases removed from V and 4 bases from J, the gap between germline ends came to 23 bases. Germline V gene lookup returns CDR1 SGHNT and CDR2 YENEEA. CDR3 length: 17 residues. The CDR3 region has the DNA TGTGCCAGCAGCCCCTTTGGGAGTCCGATAAGCGGAGAGACCCAGTACTTC. Translating it yields CASSPFGSPISGETQYF.

This chain joins TRBV19 and TRBJ2-5; D gene uncertain. V shed 4 bases and J shed 5 bases, with 11 bases lying between them. CDR3 length equals 13 residues. Germline lookup yields CDR1 LNHDA and CDR2 SQIVND (reference sequence). The CDR3 loop is CASSTQAWETQYF. The DNA of the CDR3 is TGTGCCAGTAGTACTCAGGCTTGGGAGACCCAGTACTTC.

The chain recombines TRBV28 with TRBJ2-7; no firm D call. The CDR3 is made up of 12 amino acids. V gave up 4 bases and J gave up 6 bases, with 10 bases separating them. CDR1 is MDHEN and CDR2 is SYDVKM in the germline V gene. The CDR3 DNA sequence: TGTGCCAGCAGTTCCTCGAGGTCCGAGCAGTACTTC. Its translation: CASSSSRSEQYF.

The CDR3 reads CASSYSRRGAGLAGLGEQFF. CDR3 in DNA: TGTGCCAGCAGTTACTCCCGACGTGGTGCGGGACTAGCGGGCCTGGGTGAGCAGTTCTTC. The chain combines TRBV6-2 or TRBV6-3 with TRBJ2-1, with TRBD2 matching over 12 bases. CDR1 and CDR2 from the germline V gene are MNHEY and SVGEGT. The CDR3 has 20 amino acids. Germline trimming cut 0 bases from V and 9 bases from J; bases unmatched to any gene: 18.